This T cell receptor (beta chain) emerged from a study of monozygotic twins with cystic fibrosis. Profiling relied on immunoSEQ multiplex PCR, and the TCRdb table lists in-frame clones only, not all of them. The sample contains around 30,000 clones, around 96% of which appear only once. The V and J ends lost 5 bases and 9 bases respectively, with 11 bases between them. Germline V CDR1 and CDR2: SGHTA, FQGNSA. There are 12 residues in the CDR3. This clone was observed once. The TCR was taken from a girl aged 2-10 years with cystic fibrosis. The chain uses TRBV7-2 and TRBJ2-1; D is unresolved. The specimen was blood. CDR3 sequence: CASSPHASEQFF. CDR3 DNA sequence: TGTGCCAGCAGCCCCCACGCGAGTGAGCAGTTCTTC.